The clone carrying this TCR beta chain is large. As yet, its antigen is unknown. The data originate from a study of metastatic and nonmetastatic thyroid tumors. The wider study: For malignant and benign thyroid patients, tumor or nodule tissue and blood were the sources whose repertoires were compared.

All patients were untreated before thyroid surgery. CDR1 and CDR2 from the germline V gene are MNHEY and SMNVEV (reference sequence). The germline V and J ends were trimmed by 5 bases and 0 bases, with 11 bases remaining between them. This CDR3 is 16 amino acids long. Overall study findings and caveats: The reported finding was significantly higher TCR beta diversity in malignant thyroid tumors relative to benign nodules, in blood and tumor.

TCRdb called clones again from the PCR reads with MiXCR. Here the sample spans some 6,000 clones, 25% being singletons. The source of this sequence is a male donor with papillary thyroid cancer or a benign thyroid nodule (not recorded which). Some clones in this sample may be carry-over from other donors' samples. The rearrangement links TRBV27 to TRBJ2-6; a possible D gene is TRBD2 (5 bases). Sequencing was carried out using adjacent normal tissue. This CDR3 reads CASSLAPDSGANVLTF. The CDR3 nucleotides read TGTGCCAGCAGTCTAGCACCCGACTCTGGGGCCAACGTCCTGACTTTC.